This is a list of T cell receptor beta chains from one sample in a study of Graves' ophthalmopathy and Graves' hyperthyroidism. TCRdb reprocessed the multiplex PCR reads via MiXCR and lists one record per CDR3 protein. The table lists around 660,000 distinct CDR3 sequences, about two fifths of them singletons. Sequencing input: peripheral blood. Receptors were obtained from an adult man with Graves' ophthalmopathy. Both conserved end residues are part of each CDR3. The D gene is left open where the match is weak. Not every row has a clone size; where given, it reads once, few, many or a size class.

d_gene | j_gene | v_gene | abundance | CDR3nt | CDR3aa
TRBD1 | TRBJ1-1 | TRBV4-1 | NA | TGCGCCAGCAGCCGATTGACAGGGGGTGGAACTGAAGCTTTCTTT | CASSRLTGGGTEAFF
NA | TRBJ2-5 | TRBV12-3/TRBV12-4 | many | TGTGCCAGCAGCGCCCCCGTATACGACGGGACCCAGTACTTC | CASSAPVYDGTQYF
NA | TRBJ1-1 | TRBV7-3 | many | TGTGCCAGCAGCTTAAACTCAGAGGGCTTCACTGAAGCTTTCTTT | CASSLNSEGFTEAFF
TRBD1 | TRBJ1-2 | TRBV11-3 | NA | TGTGCCAGCAGCTTAGCGGGACAGGGCCACTATGGCTACACCTTC | CASSLAGQGHYGYTF
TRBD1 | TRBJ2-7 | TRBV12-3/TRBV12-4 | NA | TGTGCCACCACCAACTACCTCCGGGACAGTGCCTACGAGCAGTACTTC | CATTNYLRDSAYEQYF
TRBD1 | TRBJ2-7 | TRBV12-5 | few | TGTGCTAGTGGTTTGCCCTTGACAGGGGGGCCCAACTCCTACGAGCAGTACTTC | CASGLPLTGGPNSYEQYF
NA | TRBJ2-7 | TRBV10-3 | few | TGTGCCAGCAGTTCGGGACGGGTCTCCTACGAGCAGTACTTC | CASSSGRVSYEQYF
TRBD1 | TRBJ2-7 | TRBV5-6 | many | TGTGCCAGCAGCGATGGACAGGGAAGGTACGAGCAGTACTTC | CASSDGQGRYEQYF
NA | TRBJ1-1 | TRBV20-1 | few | TGCAGTGCTAGAGATCAGCAGGGGATGAACACTGAAGCTTTCTTT | CSARDQQGMNTEAFF
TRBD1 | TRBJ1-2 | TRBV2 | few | TGTGCCAGCTCACAAGGGGACAGTCCCGGTAGTGCCTATGGCTACACCTTC | CASSQGDSPGSAYGYTF
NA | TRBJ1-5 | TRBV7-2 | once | TGTGCCAGCAGTCCCGGGACAACTGCTAGCAATCAGCCTCAGCATTTT | CASSPGTTASNQPQHF
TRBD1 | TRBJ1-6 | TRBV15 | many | TGTGCCACCAGCAGAGATCCGCAGGGGGCATCCCCGGATTCACCCCTCCACTTT | CATSRDPQGASPDSPLHF
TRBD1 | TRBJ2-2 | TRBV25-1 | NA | TGTGCCAGCACCGCCATGGGACAGGGGGCCACCGGGGAGCTGTTTTTT | CASTAMGQGATGELFF
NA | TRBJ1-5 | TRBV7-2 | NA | TGTGCCAGCAAGGGTCCTGGCAATCAGCCCCAGCATTTT | CASKGPGNQPQHF
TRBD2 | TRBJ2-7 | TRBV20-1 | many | TGCAGTGCTAATCCGACTAGCGGCCGGTACGAGCAGTACTTC | CSANPTSGRYEQYF
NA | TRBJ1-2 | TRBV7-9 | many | TGTGCCAGCAGCTTTGGGCGGGATGGCTACACCTTC | CASSFGRDGYTF
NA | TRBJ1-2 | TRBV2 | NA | TGTGCCAGCATGACAAACAGCTACACTAACTATGGCTACACCTTC | CASMTNSYTNYGYTF
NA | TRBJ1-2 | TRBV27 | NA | TGTGCCAGCAGTTTGACAGGCCCATATGGTGGCTACACCTTC | CASSLTGPYGGYTF
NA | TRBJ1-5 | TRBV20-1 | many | TGCAGTGCTACCTCCGGGACGCAGAATCAGCCCCAGCATTTT | CSATSGTQNQPQHF
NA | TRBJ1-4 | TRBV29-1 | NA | TGCAGCGTTGAAAAGGACAGTAATGAAAAACTGTTTTTT | CSVEKDSNEKLFF